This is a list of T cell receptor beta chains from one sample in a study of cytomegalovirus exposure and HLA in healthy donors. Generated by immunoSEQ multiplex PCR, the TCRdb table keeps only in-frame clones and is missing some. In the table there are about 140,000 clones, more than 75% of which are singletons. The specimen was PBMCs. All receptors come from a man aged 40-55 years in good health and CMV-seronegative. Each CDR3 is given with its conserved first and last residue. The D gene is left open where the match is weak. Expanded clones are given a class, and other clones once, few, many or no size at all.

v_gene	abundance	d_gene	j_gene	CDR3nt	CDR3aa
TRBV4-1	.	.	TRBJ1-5	TGCGCCAGCAGCCAAGACCCCGGGGGAGTAGGCAATCAGCCCCAGCATTTT	CASSQDPGGVGNQPQHF
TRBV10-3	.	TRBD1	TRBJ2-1	TGTGCCATCAGTGAGTTCTCGGGACAGGGAAGGAATGAGCAGTTCTTC	CAISEFSGQGRNEQFF
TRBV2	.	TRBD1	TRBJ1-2	TGTGCCAGCAGTGAAGAGCGGGACAGGGATCGCGGCTACACCTTC	CASSEERDRDRGYTF
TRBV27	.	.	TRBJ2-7	TGTGCCAGCAGTTCCCTCGAAGCGGGGACACCCTACGAGCAGTACTTC	CASSSLEAGTPYEQYF
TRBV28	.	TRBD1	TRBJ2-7	TGTGCCAGCAGTCTAGCCCCAGTAGGGGGCGACGAGCAGTACTTC	CASSLAPVGGDEQYF
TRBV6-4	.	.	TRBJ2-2	TGTGCCAGCAGCCCCGAAACAGGGACCGGGGAGCTGTTTTTT	CASSPETGTGELFF
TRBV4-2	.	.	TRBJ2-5	TGTGCCAGCAGCCAAGGTGTGGGCCCTCAAGAGACCCAGTACTTC	CASSQGVGPQETQYF
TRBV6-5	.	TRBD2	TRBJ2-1	TGTGCCAGCAGTTATGGGACTAGCGGGGGCAGTGAGCAGTTCTTC	CASSYGTSGGSEQFF
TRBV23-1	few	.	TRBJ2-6	TGCGCCAGCAGTCAATCACACGATCCGCCTTTTTCTGGGGCCAACGTCCTGACTTTC	CASSQSHDPPFSGANVLTF
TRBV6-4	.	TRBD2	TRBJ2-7	TGTGCCAGCATTCCGGGACTAGCGGGATTCTTCTACGAGCAGTACTTC	CASIPGLAGFFYEQYF
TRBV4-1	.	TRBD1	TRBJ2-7	TGCGCCAGCAGCCTCCGGGACAGCTCCTACGAGCAGTACTTC	CASSLRDSSYEQYF
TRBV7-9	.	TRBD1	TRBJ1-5	TGTTCCAGCACAGGGGCGTTGGGTCAGCCCCAGCATTTT	CSSTGALGQPQHF
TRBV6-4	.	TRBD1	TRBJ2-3	TGTGCCAGCAGTGACGGCGGGACAGGGGGCGCAGATACGCAGTATTTT	CASSDGGTGGADTQYF
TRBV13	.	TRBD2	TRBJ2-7	TGTGCCAGCAGCTTAGCGGGGGGGGCGTACGAGCAGTACTTC	CASSLAGGAYEQYF
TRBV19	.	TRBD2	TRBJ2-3	TGTGCCAGTAGTATTGTGAGACTAGCGCCTAAAGATTCAGATACGCAGTATTTT	CASSIVRLAPKDSDTQYF
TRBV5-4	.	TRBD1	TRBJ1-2	TGTGCCAGCAGCTTGGGGGGACAGGGGAACTATGGCTACACCTTC	CASSLGGQGNYGYTF
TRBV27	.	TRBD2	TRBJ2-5	TGTGCCAGCAGCCACGGACTAGCGGGGCAAGAGACCCAGTACTTC	CASSHGLAGQETQYF
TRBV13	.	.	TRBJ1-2	TGTGCCAGCAGCTTTTGGTGGGCTCAAAACTATGGCTACACCTTC	CASSFWWAQNYGYTF
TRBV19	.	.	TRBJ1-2	TGTGCCAGTAGTACTTCTCTGGGGGCTGGTGGCTACACCTTC	CASSTSLGAGGYTF
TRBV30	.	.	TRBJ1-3	TGTGCCTGGAGTGGGGGAGCGGGAAACACCATATATTTT	CAWSGGAGNTIYF
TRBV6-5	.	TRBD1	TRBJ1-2	TGTGCCAGCAAACAGGACAGGGGGCTCTATGGCTACACCTTC	CASKQDRGLYGYTF
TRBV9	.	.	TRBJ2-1	TGTGCCAGCAGCGTAGTAACGGGGAGTGAGCAGTTCTTC	CASSVVTGSEQFF
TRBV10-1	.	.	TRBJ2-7	TGCGCCAGCAGCGCTACCTACGAGCAGTACTTC	CASSATYEQYF
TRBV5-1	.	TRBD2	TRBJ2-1	TGCGCCAGCAGCTTACCCCTGAGGGAAGGCGGGAGGACTTACAATGAGCAGTTCTTC	CASSLPLREGGRTYNEQFF
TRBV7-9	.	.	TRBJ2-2	TGTGCCAGCAGCCCCATGGCGCAGGCCGGGGAGCTGTTTTTT	CASSPMAQAGELFF
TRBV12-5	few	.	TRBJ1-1	TGTGCTAGTGGTTTGGATCGGAGTGTCGCTGAAGCTTTCTTT	CASGLDRSVAEAFF
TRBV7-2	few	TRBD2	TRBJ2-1	TGTGCCAGCAGCTTAGATCCCGGGGGGGCCCTCAATGAGCAGTTCTTC	CASSLDPGGALNEQFF
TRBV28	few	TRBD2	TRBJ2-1	TGTGCCACAAAAGATCCGACTAGCGGGAGGGCGGATGAGCAGTTCTTC	CATKDPTSGRADEQFF
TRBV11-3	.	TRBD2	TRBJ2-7	TGTGCCAGCAGCTTCGGGGGGACCTACGAGCAGTACTTC	CASSFGGTYEQYF
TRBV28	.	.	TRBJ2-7	TGTGCCAGCAGTTTCAAGGGGGGGGAATGGTCCTACGAGCAGTACTTC	CASSFKGGEWSYEQYF
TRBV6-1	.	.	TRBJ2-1	TGTGCCAGCAGTGAAGCGCGGGCCAATGAGCAGTTCTTC	CASSEARANEQFF
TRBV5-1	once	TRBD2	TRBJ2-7	TGCGCCAGCAGCTTGGCCCTGGGGGCTAGCGGGAGGGTCGCCTACGAGCAGTACTTC	CASSLALGASGRVAYEQYF
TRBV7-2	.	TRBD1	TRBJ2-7	TGTGCCAGCACGAGGGACAGGGGGCAGCGGGAGCAGTACTTC	CASTRDRGQREQYF
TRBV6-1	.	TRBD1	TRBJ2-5	TGTGCCAGCAGTGTTGGGACAGGACCTCAAGAGACCCAGTACTTC	CASSVGTGPQETQYF
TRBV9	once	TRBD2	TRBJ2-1	TGTGCCAGCAGCGTAGACGGGGGGACCTACAATGAGCAGTTCTTC	CASSVDGGTYNEQFF
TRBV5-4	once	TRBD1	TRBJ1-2	TGTGCCAGCACTTCCCCGAGGGGGCCCTATGGCTACACCTTC	CASTSPRGPYGYTF
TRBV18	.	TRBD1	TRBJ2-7	TGTGCCAGCTCCCGGGACAGGGGGCAGTACGAGCAGTACTTC	CASSRDRGQYEQYF
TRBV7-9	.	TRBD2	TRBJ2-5	TGTGCCAGCAGCTTAGGGTTGCTAGCGGGTGAGAAAGAGACCCAGTACTTC	CASSLGLLAGEKETQYF
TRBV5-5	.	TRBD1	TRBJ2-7	TGTGCCAGCAGCTCAGGGGACGACAGGGGGCCTCTAACTAGCGGTGGCTACTTC	CASSSGDDRGPLTSGGYF
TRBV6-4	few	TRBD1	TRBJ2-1	TGTGCCAGCAGCCGGGACAGTTCCTACAATGAGCAGTTCTTC	CASSRDSSYNEQFF
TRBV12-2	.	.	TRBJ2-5	TGTGCAAGTCGCCCCGAGGTCCTTTACGGGACTAGCCATGAGACCCAGTACTTC	CASRPEVLYGTSHETQYF
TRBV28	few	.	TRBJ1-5	TGTGCCAGCAACTTCAACAGGGTTGATCAGCCCCAGCATTTT	CASNFNRVDQPQHF
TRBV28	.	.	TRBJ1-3	TGTGCCAGCAGTTTTCGGGGCTCTGGAAACACCATATATTTT	CASSFRGSGNTIYF
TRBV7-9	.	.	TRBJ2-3	TGTGCCAGCAGCCCCCGGGATACGCAGTATTTT	CASSPRDTQYF
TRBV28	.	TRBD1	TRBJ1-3	TGTGCCAGCAGTATACAGGGGTCCGGAAACACCATATATTTT	CASSIQGSGNTIYF
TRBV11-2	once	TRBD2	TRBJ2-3	TGTGCCAGCAGCTCCACTAGACTAGCGGGGGCAGATACGCAGTATTTT	CASSSTRLAGADTQYF
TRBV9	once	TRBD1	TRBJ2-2	TGTGCCAGCAGCCTAGGGGGCCTACAGACCGGGGAGCTGTTTTTT	CASSLGGLQTGELFF
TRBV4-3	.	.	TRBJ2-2	TGCGCCAGCAGCCAAGAGGCCCCTCCCTCCACCGGGGAGCTGTTTTTT	CASSQEAPPSTGELFF
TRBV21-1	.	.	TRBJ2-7	TGTGCCAGCAGCAAGGGGGCCGGGACAGCCTGCGAGCAGTACTTC	CASSKGAGTACEQYF
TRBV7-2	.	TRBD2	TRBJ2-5	TGTGCCAGCAGCTTGCTAGCGGGGGAGACCCAGTACTTC	CASSLLAGETQYF
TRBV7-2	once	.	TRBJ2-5	TGTGCCAGCAGCTTAGGTATCCAAGAGACCCAGTACTTC	CASSLGIQETQYF
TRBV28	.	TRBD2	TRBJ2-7	TGTGCCAGCAGTATTATCGCGGGAGGCTACGAGCAGTACTTC	CASSIIAGGYEQYF
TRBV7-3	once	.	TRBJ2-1	TGTGCCAGCAGCCTCAGGGATTACAATGAGCAGTTCTTC	CASSLRDYNEQFF
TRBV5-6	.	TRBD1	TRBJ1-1	TGTGCCAGCAGCTTAGGGGGACAGACCAAAACGGCTGAAGCTTTCTTT	CASSLGGQTKTAEAFF